Shown below are 7 T cell receptor beta chains from a single sample sequenced in a study of cytomegalovirus exposure and HLA in healthy donors. The protocol was immunoSEQ multiplex PCR, while the TCRdb copy is restricted to in-frame clones and leaves out a portion. The sample has about 200,000 clones, roughly 91% seen once. Sample: PBMCs. Every receptor here comes from a woman aged 18-29 years in good health and CMV-seropositive.

The chain is built from TRBV5-1 and TRBJ1-2, with D possibly being TRBD1 (6 bases). The CDR3 consists of 15 residues. In germline, CDR1 is SGHRS, CDR2 YFSETQ. The V end lost 4 bases, the J end lost 7 bases, and 20 bases lay between the germline ends. CDR3 loop: CASSPTPRDTGGYTF. DNA for the CDR3: TGCGCCAGCAGCCCAACTCCCCGGGACACGGGTGGCTACACCTTC.

J is TRBJ1-5 and V is TRBV6-5; D may be TRBD1 (5 bases). Germline V gene data show CDR1 as MNHEY and CDR2 as SVGAGI. This CDR3 is 13 amino acids long. The V and J ends lost 6 bases and 11 bases respectively, with 17 bases between them. The CDR3 is CASSRDPRRAQHF. The CDR3 coding sequence is TGTGCCAGCAGCAGAGACCCTCGCAGGGCCCAGCATTTT.

The chain carries TRBV28 and TRBJ2-1; 9 bases align to TRBD1. V shed 3 bases and J 3 bases; nucleotides not matched to a gene: 3. There are 15 residues in the CDR3. Germline values: CDR1 MDHEN, CDR2 SYDVKM. The CDR3 sequence is CASSLGDRVYNEQFF. CDR3 DNA: TGTGCCAGCAGTTTGGGGGACAGGGTCTACAATGAGCAGTTCTTC.

The V gene is TRBV6-1, the J gene TRBJ2-3, with a possible D match to TRBD1 (5 bases). Germline values: CDR1 MNHNS, CDR2 SASEGT. This CDR3 is 13 amino acids long. Trimming pared 6 bases from V and 2 bases from J, leaving 9 bases between. The CDR3, as DNA: TGTGCCAGCAGGGCAGGGCCCACAGATACGCAGTATTTT. Encoded protein: CASRAGPTDTQYF.

This clone was seen only once. J is TRBJ2-6 and V is TRBV19, with 11 nucleotides matching TRBD1. Germline V gene lookup returns CDR1 LNHDA and CDR2 SQIVND (reference sequence). Unmatched junction bases numbered 2, after V lost 4 bases and J lost 0 bases. CDR3 size: 17 residues. This CDR3 reads CASSNGQGASGANVLTF. The CDR3 DNA reads TGTGCCAGTAGTAACGGACAGGGGGCCTCTGGGGCCAACGTCCTGACTTTC.

The chain uses TRBV4-1 and TRBJ2-1, with 8 bases identical to TRBD2. The CDR3 runs to 17 residues. Trimming removed 3 bases from V and 5 bases from J; junction bases left unmatched: 12. The germline CDR1 and CDR2 sequences are MGHRA and YSYEKL. CDR3 region: CASSHRRGTRTHNEQFF. DNA of the CDR3: TGCGCCAGCAGCCACCGTCGTGGGACTAGGACACACAATGAGCAGTTCTTC.

This chain joins TRBV9 and TRBJ1-1; unclear D gene. The V gene lost 4 bases and the J gene lost 0 bases, with 16 bases spanning the gap. Germline V CDR1 and CDR2: SGDLS, YYNGEE. This CDR3 comprises 16 residues. The CDR3 DNA reads TGTGCCAGCAGCCCCCTAGGGAGGATGATGAACACTGAAGCTTTCTTT. It yields the protein CASSPLGRMMNTEAFF.